This T cell receptor (beta chain) was sequenced for a study of blood T cell repertoires in COVID-19. The authors' processing: Estimation of nucleated cell counts relied on the amplification of reference gene primers. Only in-frame clones appear in the TCRdb table, and some are missing; sequencing was by immunoSEQ multiplex PCR. That table supplies the V and J calls and clone size; D and trimming were determined from the DNA. The table includes about 56,000 clones, 89% detected once. Input material: peripheral blood. The clonotype was recovered from a human donor in a cohort sampled during active COVID-19.

The CDR3 reads CASTTPQGYTQYF. The CDR3 DNA sequence: TGTGCCAGTACCACCCCCCAGGGCTATACGCAGTATTTT. J is TRBJ2-3 and V is TRBV19; the D gene is possibly TRBD1 (5 bases). The germline V and J ends were trimmed by 7 bases and 7 bases, with 15 bases remaining between them. The CDR3 sequence is 13 residues long. Germline assignment: CDR1 LNHDA and CDR2 SQIVND (reference sequence).